The 30 T cell receptor beta chains below come from one sample, sequenced in a study of blood T cell repertoires in COVID-19. TCRdb keeps only in-frame clones here, not all; method: immunoSEQ multiplex PCR. The data show about 230,000 clones, with 80% to 90% seen just once and roughly 12% held by the top ten. Source material: peripheral blood. These receptors were collected from a man between 45 and 60 years old with COVID-19, enrolled during active disease.

The chain has TRBV6-1 and TRBJ2-5, with D maybe TRBD2 (6 bases). In germline, CDR1 is MNHNS, CDR2 SASEGT. With 4 bases removed from V and 1 base from J, the gap between germline ends came to 16 bases. This CDR3 comprises 16 residues. The CDR3 protein is CASSASGGGAQETQYF. In nucleotides, the CDR3 is TGTGCCAGCAGTGCCTCAGGCGGCGGGGCCCAAGAGACCCAGTACTTC.

CDR3 sequence: CASSYRLAGTTTADEQFF. CDR3 in DNA: TGTGCCAGCAGCTACCGACTAGCGGGGACAACCACGGCGGATGAGCAGTTCTTC. The chain carries TRBV7-8 and TRBJ2-1, with 11 bases that match TRBD2. Trimming cost V 4 bases and J 8 bases; bases outside gene matches: 16. The germline gives CDR1 SGHVS, CDR2 FQNEAQ. This CDR3 is built from 18 residues.

A few counts support this clone. The chain is built from TRBV5-1 and TRBJ2-2, with 9 bases fitting TRBD2. J was trimmed by 4 bases and V by 2 bases; bases with no gene match: 6. Germline V CDR1 and CDR2: SGHRS, YFSETQ. This CDR3 has 16 residues. As DNA, the CDR3 is TGCGCCAGCAGCTTCTTAGCGGGAGATGTCACCGGGGAGCTGTTTTTT. Amino acid sequence: CASSFLAGDVTGELFF. Complete variable domain (other parts from reference TRBV5-1 and TRBJ2-2): KAGVTQTPRYLIKTRGQQVTLSCSPISGHRSVSWYQQTPGQGLQFLFEYFSETQRNKGNFPGRFSGRQFSNSRSEMNVSTLELGDSALYLCASSFLAGDVTGELFFGEGSRLTVL.

This chain connects TRBV6-5 to TRBJ2-5, with 7 positions matching TRBD2. The CDR3 is made up of 13 amino acids. The V segment lost 9 bases and the J segment 2 bases; nucleotides outside the gene matches: 6. CDR1 and CDR2 (germline): MNHEY, SVGAGI. This CDR3 reads CASLGGGQETQYF. For the CDR3, the DNA is TGTGCCAGTCTTGGGGGGGGGCAAGAGACCCAGTACTTC.

The V and J genes are TRBV12-2 and TRBJ1-5; the table's D call, TRBD1, was not checked against the DNA. TRBV12-2 is labeled a pseudogene. The CDR3 length is 16 residues. The CDR3 coding sequence is TGTGCAAGTCGCCAGGCGGACAGGGGAACGAATCAGCCCCAGCATTTT. The encoded protein is CASRQADRGTNQPQHF.

The genes are TRBV15 and TRBJ1-1; D is unclear. The CDR3 runs to 16 residues. Deletions cut 1 base from V and 6 bases from J, with 18 bases between. Germline-derived CDR1 and CDR2 are LNHNV and YYDKDF (reference sequence). The DNA of the CDR3 is TGTGCCACCAGCAGAGGCAATCGAGGAGCACTCGCTGAAGCTTTCTTT. Its protein product is CATSRGNRGALAEAFF.

This clone was counted a single time. The chain joins TRBV28 to TRBJ2-3; D is undetermined. The germline V gene has CDR1 MDHEN and CDR2 SYDVKM. The CDR3 has 13 amino acids. Deletions cut 7 bases from V and 1 base from J, with 9 bases between. The CDR3 DNA sequence: TGTGCCAGCAAGCCCGCCGGCACAGATACGCAGTATTTT. This encodes CASKPAGTDTQYF. The whole variable domain, remainder taken from reference TRBV28 and TRBJ2-3, is DVKVTQSSRYLVKRTGEKVFLECVQDMDHENMFWYRQDPGLGLRLIYFSYDVKMKEKGDIPEGYSVSREKKERFSLILESASTNQTSMYLCASKPAGTDTQYFGPGTRLTVL.

The chain couples TRBV3-1 (or the pseudogene TRBV3-2) to TRBJ1-2, with 7 bases fitting TRBD1. Looked up from germline, CDR1 is LGHDT and CDR2 is YNNKEL (reference sequence). The J segment lost 5 bases and the V segment lost 1 base, leaving 7 bases of the junction unmatched. There are 15 residues in the CDR3. The CDR3 protein is CASSQALKGAYGYTF. CDR3 DNA: TGTGCCAGCAGCCAAGCCTTAAAGGGGGCGTATGGCTACACCTTC.

This chain connects TRBV6-2 or TRBV6-3 to TRBJ2-3; 9 nucleotides match TRBD2. CDR3 length: 15 amino acids. With V trimmed by 5 bases and J by 5 bases, 8 bases remained unmatched. The germline V gene encodes CDR1 MNHEY and CDR2 SVGEGT. CDR3 in DNA: TGTGCCAGCAGTCCGTACGGAGCGGGAGGAGATACGCAGTATTTT. Its protein is CASSPYGAGGDTQYF.

The V call is TRBV10-3, the J call TRBJ2-7; possibly TRBD2 for D (7 bases). CDR3 length: 13 residues. Trimming shortened V by 11 bases and J by 5 bases, and 19 bases separated the two germline ends. CDR1 ENHRY and CDR2 SYGVKD come from the germline V gene. The CDR3 DNA follows: TGTGCCCATCGCGGGGGCGGGGGAGACGAGCAGTACTTC. It codes for CAHRGGGGDEQYF.

The chain employs TRBV3-1 (or the pseudogene TRBV3-2) and TRBJ2-5; 7 nucleotides agree with TRBD1. CDR3 size: 12 residues. Unmatched junction bases numbered 9, after V lost 4 bases and J lost 13 bases. Germline-derived CDR1 and CDR2 are LGHDT and YNNKEL (reference sequence). The CDR3, as DNA: TGTGCCAGCAGCCTGGGACAGTCTATGGTGTACTTC. This translates into CASSLGQSMVYF.

The chain is built from TRBV6-6 and TRBJ2-2; 7 nucleotides align to TRBD2. The germline gives CDR1 MNHNY, CDR2 SVGAGI (reference sequence). J was trimmed by 5 bases and V by 5 bases; bases with no gene match: 8. There are 15 residues in the CDR3. The CDR3 region is CASSTTGGGTGELFF. CDR3 coding DNA: TGTGCCAGCAGTACCACTGGCGGGGGTACCGGGGAGCTGTTTTTT.

This chain connects TRBV7-7 to TRBJ2-1; D might be TRBD1 (6 bases). The CDR3 covers 15 residues. CDR1 and CDR2 (germline): SSHAT, FNYEAQ (reference sequence). The germline V and J ends were trimmed by 3 bases and 5 bases, with 14 bases remaining between them. CDR3 sequence: CASSLFSGEHNEQFF. The CDR3 DNA reads TGTGCCAGCAGCTTGTTCTCAGGGGAGCACAATGAGCAGTTCTTC.

The chain is built from TRBV6-6 and TRBJ1-1, with D unresolved. Germline-derived CDR1 and CDR2 are MNHNY and SVGAGI (reference sequence). The length of the CDR3 is 14 residues. V was cut by 2 bases and J by 1 base, with 8 bases left in between. The CDR3 is CASSYHMKNTEAFF. The CDR3 DNA is TGTGCCAGCAGTTACCACATGAAGAACACTGAAGCTTTCTTT.

V and J are TRBV5-4 and TRBJ1-3; 12 positions match TRBD1. The V gene's germline CDR1 is SGHNT and CDR2 YYREEE (reference sequence). V shed 4 bases, J shed 8 bases, and the junction held 10 bases outside the gene matches. The CDR3 is 16 amino acids. Here the CDR3 reads CASSPAPGQGADTIYF. CDR3 sequence (DNA): TGTGCCAGCAGCCCCGCCCCGGGACAGGGGGCAGACACCATATATTTT. The full variable domain, completed using reference TRBV5-4 and TRBJ1-3, is ETGVTQSPTHLIKTRGQQVTLRCSSQSGHNTVSWYQQALGQGPQFIFQYYREEENGRGNFPPRFSGLQFPNYSSELNVNALELDDSALYLCASSPAPGQGADTIYFGEGSWLTVV.

V is TRBV3-1 (or the pseudogene TRBV3-2) and J is TRBJ1-2; 12 bases match TRBD1. The CDR3 extends over 14 amino acids. Germline loops: CDR1 LGHDT, CDR2 YNNKEL (reference sequence). Trimming took 5 bases from V and 4 from J; bases not matched to a gene: 2. CDR3 sequence reads: CASSTGQGAYGYTF. The CDR3 DNA follows: TGTGCCAGCAGCACGGGACAGGGGGCCTATGGCTACACCTTC.

V is TRBV6-5 and J is TRBJ2-1, with a possible D match to TRBD1 (6 bases). The length of the CDR3 is 14 residues. Germline V gene lookup returns CDR1 MNHEY and CDR2 SVGAGI. Trimming left V 6 bases short and J 10 bases short, with 19 bases between. The CDR3 sequence: CASRSQGPWGEQFF. The CDR3 DNA is TGTGCCAGCAGGTCCCAGGGGCCCTGGGGGGAGCAGTTCTTC.

The CDR3: CASSPRQGDSYGYTF. CDR3 sequence (DNA): TGTGCCAGCTCACCTAGACAGGGGGATAGCTATGGCTACACCTTC. The V call is TRBV18, the J call TRBJ1-2, with TRBD1 matching 9 bases. The CDR3 has 15 residues. CDR1 is KGHSH, CDR2 LQKENI, per germline. The junction had 6 bases not matched to a gene; V was cut back by 3 bases and J by 4 bases.

This chain uses TRBV28 with TRBJ2-2; D remains ambiguous. This CDR3 is 14 amino acids long. With 3 bases removed from V and 4 bases from J, the gap between germline ends came to 9 bases. Germline V gives CDR1 MDHEN, CDR2 SYDVKM. The CDR3 bases are TGTGCCAGCAGTTTCGTGACACGCACCGGGGAGCTGTTTTTT. This codes for CASSFVTRTGELFF.

The chain uses TRBV30 and TRBJ2-7; 11 bases agree with TRBD1. There are 13 residues in the CDR3. V dropped 4 bases and J dropped 6; count of bases not matched to a gene: 5. Germline V gene data show CDR1 as GTSNPN and CDR2 as SVGIG (reference sequence). The CDR3 DNA is TGTGCCTGGAACCCGGGACAGGGGGGCGAGCAGTACTTC. This sequence encodes CAWNPGQGGEQYF. Based on the CDR3 plus reference TRBV30 and TRBJ2-7, the full variable domain is SQTIHQWPATLVQPVGSPLSLECTVEGTSNPNLYWYRQAAGRGLQLLFYSVGIGQISSEVPQNLSASRPQDRQFILSSKKLLLSDSGFYLCAWNPGQGGEQYFGPGTRLTVT.

This chain connects TRBV7-9 to TRBJ1-2; D remains ambiguous. The CDR3 consists of 12 residues. The V end was cut by 1 base, the J end by 6 bases, with 6 bases between. Germline lookup yields CDR1 SEHNR and CDR2 FQNEAQ (reference sequence). DNA of the CDR3: TGTGCCAGCAGCTTAGTGGGCCATGGCTACACCTTC. It encodes CASSLVGHGYTF.

The rearrangement joins TRBV19 to TRBJ2-1; 9 bases line up with TRBD2. This CDR3 is 17 amino acids long. The V gene's germline CDR1 is LNHDA and CDR2 SQIVND (reference sequence). Trimming took 4 bases from V and 0 from J; bases not matched to a gene: 7. This CDR3 reads CASSKPGTSSSYNEQFF. CDR3 in DNA: TGTGCCAGTAGTAAGCCCGGGACTAGCAGCTCCTACAATGAGCAGTTCTTC.

This chain connects TRBV18 to TRBJ1-3, with TRBD1 as a possible D gene (6 bases). The CDR3 is 15 amino acids. CDR1 and CDR2 (germline): KGHSH, LQKENI. The ends were cut back, 1 base at V and 1 base at J, with 8 bases in the middle. CDR3 amino acids: CASSPQGESGNTIYF. The CDR3 bases are TGTGCCAGCTCACCACAGGGGGAATCTGGAAACACCATATATTTT.

The chain is built from TRBV19 and TRBJ1-5; perhaps TRBD1 as D (5 bases). The CDR3 spans 15 residues. Germline V gene sequence: CDR1 LNHDA, CDR2 SQIVND (reference sequence). V gave up 3 bases and J gave up 0 bases, with 9 bases separating them. The CDR3 nucleotides are TGTGCCAGTAGTATTGGGGCAGCTAGCAATCAGCCCCAGCATTTT. Its translation: CASSIGAASNQPQHF.

The rearrangement uses TRBV18 and TRBJ2-7; a possible D gene is TRBD1 (5 bases). V lost 0 bases to trimming and J lost 6 bases, with 12 bases between them. The CDR3 is 14 residues long. Germline V gene lookup returns CDR1 KGHSH and CDR2 LQKENI. For the CDR3, the DNA is TGTGCCAGCTCACCACCGGGCAGGGTAGGCGAGCAGTACTTC. Translating gives CASSPPGRVGEQYF.

This chain uses TRBV3-1 (or the pseudogene TRBV3-2) with TRBJ2-7, with 8 positions matching TRBD1. V trimming: 7 bases; J trimming: 6 bases; junction bases outside the gene matches: 14. CDR3 size: 15 residues. Germline V gene lookup returns CDR1 LGHDT and CDR2 YNNKEL (reference sequence). The CDR3 sequence: CASTEDRTGRLEQYF. The CDR3 nucleotides are TGTGCCAGCACCGAAGACCGGACAGGGCGTCTCGAGCAGTACTTC.

About this clone: Lacking the conserved final phenylalanine or tryptophan, this CDR3 likely reflects a read error. The DNA is left out, because the CDR3 cannot be placed on it with certainty; the CDR3 is given as TCRdb lists it. The chain recombines TRBV23-1 with TRBJ2-3; the D call of TRBD2 is as the table states it, not checked on the DNA. TRBV23-1 is designated an ORF whose function remains uncertain. The CDR3 adds up to 9 amino acids, both ends counted. The CDR3 reads CASSQSERS.

This clone was seen just once. The chain recombines TRBV4-1 with TRBJ2-2, with D perhaps TRBD1 (6 bases). The CDR3 covers 14 residues. Germline loops: CDR1 MGHRA, CDR2 YSYEKL. V lost 1 base and J lost 5, with 8 bases in between. The CDR3 DNA sequence: TGCGCCAGCAGCCAAGGACAGGCTACCGGGGAGCTGTTTTTT. This encodes CASSQGQATGELFF.

The DNA for the CDR3 is TGTGCCAGCTCAACAATTCCGGGACAGGGGTATGAGCAGTTCTTC. As protein: CASSTIPGQGYEQFF. The V call is TRBV18, the J call TRBJ2-1; 10 nucleotides match TRBD1. The V gene's germline CDR1 is KGHSH and CDR2 LQKENI. CDR3 length equals 15 residues. J was trimmed by 8 bases and V by 5 bases; bases with no gene match: 9.

The rearrangement links TRBV5-1 to TRBJ2-5, with 7 bases identical to TRBD1. Unmatched junction bases numbered 5, after V lost 0 bases and J lost 3 bases. The CDR3 runs to 15 residues. Germline V lookup: CDR1 SGHRS, CDR2 YFSETQ. The CDR3 is CASSLAGTEKETQYF. In nucleotides, the CDR3 is TGCGCCAGCAGCTTGGCTGGGACAGAAAAAGAGACCCAGTACTTC.